Each of the 4 T cell receptor beta chains below was sequenced from the same sample in a study of T-cell memory formation after mild COVID-19. TCRdb recomputed calls from the 5' RACE reads with MiXCR, one row per CDR3 protein. The sample records fewer than 95,000 distinct CDR3 sequences, around 16% being singletons. The material sequenced was PBMCs or a T cell subset sorted from them (not recorded which). Receptors originate from a young man who had mild COVID-19 (a few samples of this study predate the infection). Cell type and time point are not known.

The genes are TRBV4-1 and TRBJ2-7, with TRBD2 matching 8 bases. Germline CDR1 is MGHRA and CDR2 is YSYEKL. Trimming cost V 3 bases and J 3 bases; bases outside gene matches: 4. The CDR3 extends over 14 amino acids. This CDR3 reads CASSHRGGLYEQYF. The CDR3 region has the DNA TGCGCCAGCAGCCATCGCGGGGGGCTCTACGAGCAGTACTTC.

This clonotype has a handful of counts. V and J are TRBV6-6 and TRBJ2-7, with 12 bases matching TRBD2. This CDR3 is built from 14 residues. V trimming: 5 bases; J trimming: 7 bases; junction bases outside the gene matches: 6. Germline lookup yields CDR1 MNHNY and CDR2 SVGAGI (reference sequence). The CDR3 bases are TGTGCCAGCAGTCCTAGCGGGGGGGTGTTGGAGCAGTACTTC. Protein product: CASSPSGGVLEQYF.

This clonotype was seen a handful of times. V usage is TRBV9 and J usage is TRBJ2-3; 9 bases map to TRBD2. V shed 0 bases and J 4 bases; nucleotides not matched to a gene: 9. Germline V gene data show CDR1 as SGDLS and CDR2 as YYNGEE. The CDR3 loop spans 17 amino acids. The chain's CDR3 is CASSVEGSGGEADTQYF. CDR3 DNA sequence: TGTGCCAGCAGCGTAGAGGGTAGCGGGGGTGAGGCAGATACGCAGTATTTT.

CDR3 sequence (DNA): TGTGCCAGCAGCGATTGGACTCGGTTGGCCTATAATTCACCCCTCCACTTT. It encodes CASSDWTRLAYNSPLHF. The V gene is TRBV3-1, the J gene TRBJ1-6; no firm D call. The CDR3 consists of 17 residues. The V end lost 5 bases, the J end lost 2 bases, and 16 bases lay between the germline ends. Germline assignment: CDR1 LGHDT and CDR2 YNNKEL (reference sequence).